This T cell receptor (beta chain) was profiled in a study of blood T cell repertoires in COVID-19. Study-wide context: PBMCs, B-cell-depleted T cells, or T cells were the source of the cDNA or gDNA that made up the material.

The germline V gene has CDR1 LNHDA and CDR2 SQIVND (reference sequence). Trimming took 5 bases from V and 4 from J, leaving 9 bases between them. The CDR3 has 13 amino acids. Original data processing: Reference gene primer amplification in the assay estimated nucleated cell counts. Data came from immunoSEQ multiplex PCR; TCRdb stores just in-frame clones and leaves some out. The V and J calls and clone size come from that table; D and trimming were worked out from the DNA. The sample has 100,000 or so clones, approximately 93% seen once; the top ten hold 0.97%. The sample consisted of peripheral blood. V gene TRBV19 combines with J gene TRBJ1-5; tentative D call: TRBD1 (6 bases). This sequence was found in a man in his 60s with acute or convalescent COVID-19. In DNA form, the CDR3 reads TGTGCCAGTAGTCCCAGGGGAAATCAGCCCCAGCATTTT. Translating it yields CASSPRGNQPQHF.